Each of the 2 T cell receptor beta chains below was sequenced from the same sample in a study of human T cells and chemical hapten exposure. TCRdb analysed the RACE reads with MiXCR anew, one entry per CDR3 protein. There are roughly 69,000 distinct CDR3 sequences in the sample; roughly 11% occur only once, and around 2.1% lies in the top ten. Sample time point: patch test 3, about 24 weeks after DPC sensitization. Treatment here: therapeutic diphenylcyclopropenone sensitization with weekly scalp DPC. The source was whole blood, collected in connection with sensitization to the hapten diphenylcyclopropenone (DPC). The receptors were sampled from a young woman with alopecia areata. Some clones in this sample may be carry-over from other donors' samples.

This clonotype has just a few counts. The CDR3 sequence: CASSLRGHQDGYTF. The CDR3 DNA follows: TGTGCCAGCAGTTTAAGGGGGCACCAAGATGGCTACACCTTC. The chain couples TRBV27 to TRBJ1-2; 7 bases are a match to TRBD1. Trimming at V came to 2 bases and at J to 6 bases, leaving 6 bases not matched to a gene. The CDR3 extends over 14 amino acids. Germline V gene sequence: CDR1 MNHEY, CDR2 SMNVEV (reference sequence).

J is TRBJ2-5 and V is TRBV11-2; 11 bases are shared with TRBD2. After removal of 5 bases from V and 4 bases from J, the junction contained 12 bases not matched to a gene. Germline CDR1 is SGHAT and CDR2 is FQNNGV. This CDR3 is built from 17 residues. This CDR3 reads CASSRGLAVNIGETQYF. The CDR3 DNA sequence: TGTGCCAGCAGCCGGGGACTAGCGGTAAATATTGGAGAGACCCAGTACTTC.